The 7 T cell receptor beta chains below all came from one sample that was sequenced in a study of blood T cell repertoires in COVID-19. Using immunoSEQ multiplex PCR, the repertoire was profiled, and TCRdb retains in-frame clones only, with some absent. This table holds over 70,000 clones, roughly 80% found once. Sequencing used peripheral blood. These receptors were taken from a human donor in a cohort sampled during active COVID-19.

The genes are TRBV3-1 (or the pseudogene TRBV3-2) and TRBJ1-6, with 8 bases identical to TRBD1. J gave up 11 bases and V 3 bases, and 3 bases lay outside the gene matches. CDR3 length: 13 residues. CDR1 is LGHDT, CDR2 YNNKEL, per germline (reference sequence). The CDR3 nucleotides read TGTGCCAGCAGCCAGTCGACAGGGGCACCCCTCCACTTT. It codes for CASSQSTGAPLHF.

The chain links TRBV19 to TRBJ1-5, with D unclear. The germline CDR1 and CDR2 sequences are LNHDA and SQIVND (reference sequence). Between the trimmed V and J ends, which lost 1 base and 13 bases, there was a span of 20 bases. The CDR3 has 15 amino acids. The CDR3 DNA reads as TGTGCCAGTAGTATAGGCACTGGAGCCCGGTATCGACAGCATTTT. As protein: CASSIGTGARYRQHF.

Written as DNA, the CDR3 is TGTGCCAGCAACCAGGGGGCAGTGGGAGCTTTCTTT. Its translation is CASNQGAVGAFF. The chain recombines TRBV12-3 or TRBV12-4 with TRBJ1-1, with 8 positions matching TRBD1. The CDR3 is 12 residues long. The V segment lost 7 bases and the J segment 10 bases; nucleotides outside the gene matches: 8.

The chain uses TRBV3-1 (or the pseudogene TRBV3-2) and TRBJ1-1; weak D call: TRBD1 (5 bases). Per the germline V gene, CDR1 is LGHDT and CDR2 is YNNKEL (reference sequence). V was trimmed by 4 bases and J by 1 base, leaving 16 bases between them. The CDR3 spans 16 residues. The CDR3 coding sequence is TGTGCCAGCAGCCTCGGGCCCGGGGGGGAGAACACTGAAGCTTTCTTT. Its protein is CASSLGPGGENTEAFF.

In this sample, this clone turned up a few times. The V call is TRBV14, the J call TRBJ2-3; 7 bases match TRBD2. Germline CDR1 is SGHDN and CDR2 is FVKESK. The J segment lost 5 bases and the V segment lost 0 bases, leaving 11 bases of the junction unmatched. This CDR3 is built from 17 residues. The CDR3 DNA sequence: TGTGCCAGCAGCCAAGATGCGGGGGAGGGCCAGGGAGATACGCAGTATTTT. Residues: CASSQDAGEGQGDTQYF.

A few counts support this clone. This chain links TRBV28 with TRBJ2-5; D is perhaps TRBD2 (6 bases). Trimming stripped 2 bases from V and 5 bases from J, with 15 bases between. CDR1 is MDHEN, CDR2 SYDVKM, per germline. The CDR3 is 15 amino acids. CDR3 protein: CASSLRGTAWETQYF. DNA of the CDR3: TGTGCCAGCAGTTTAAGAGGGACTGCTTGGGAGACCCAGTACTTC.

In its sample, this clone was seen once. The J gene is TRBJ1-1, the V gene TRBV28; D remains unclear. The CDR3 length is 16 residues. The ends were cut back, 1 base at V and 1 base at J, with 13 bases in the middle. Germline V lookup: CDR1 MDHEN, CDR2 SYDVKM. CDR3 amino acids: CASSLFGAGTNTEAFF. The CDR3 DNA sequence: TGTGCCAGCAGTTTATTTGGCGCGGGTACGAACACTGAAGCTTTCTTT.